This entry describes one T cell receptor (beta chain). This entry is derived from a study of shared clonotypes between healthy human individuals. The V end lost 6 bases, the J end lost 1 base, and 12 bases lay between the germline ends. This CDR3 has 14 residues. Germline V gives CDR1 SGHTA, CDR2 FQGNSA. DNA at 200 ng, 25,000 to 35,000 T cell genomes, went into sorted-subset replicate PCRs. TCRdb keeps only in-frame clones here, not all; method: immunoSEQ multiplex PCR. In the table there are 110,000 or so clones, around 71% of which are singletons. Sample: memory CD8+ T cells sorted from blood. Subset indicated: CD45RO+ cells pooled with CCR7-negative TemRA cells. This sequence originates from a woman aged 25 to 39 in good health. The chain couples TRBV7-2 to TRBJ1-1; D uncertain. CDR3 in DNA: TGTGCCAGCAGAGAAACAGCAACGAACACTGAAGCTTTCTTT. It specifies CASRETATNTEAFF.